This TCR beta chain appears in the sequencing data of a study of T cells in localized non-small cell lung cancer. Some clones are missing from TCRdb's copy, which holds only in-frame ones; the method was immunoSEQ multiplex PCR. This repertoire shows about 7,000 clones, 50% found once; its top ten account for around 2.8%. The receptor's source is a female donor at least 60 years old with stage I lung adenocarcinoma. The sample consisted of lymph node tissue, taken before any cancer treatment.

The CDR3 DNA follows: TGTGCCAGTAGTATGACAATTCCATTTACGAATGGCTACACCTTC. Translated, it gives CASSMTIPFTNGYTF. The chain couples TRBV19 to TRBJ1-2; D not certain. V was trimmed by 3 bases and J by 6 bases, leaving 17 bases between them. The germline CDR1 and CDR2 sequences are LNHDA and SQIVND (reference sequence). The CDR3 runs 15 residues.